This section outlines one T cell receptor (beta chain) sequence together with its context. This sample is part of a study of blood T cell repertoires in COVID-19. Only in-frame clones appear in the TCRdb table, and some are missing; sequencing was by immunoSEQ multiplex PCR. The repertoire holds more than 150,000 clones, with around 87% as singletons. The CDR3 totals 14 residues. Germline-derived CDR1 and CDR2 are LNHNV and YYDKDF (reference sequence). Trimming stripped 3 bases from V and 2 bases from J, with 8 bases between. This sequence originates from a man aged 35-49 years with active or convalescent COVID-19. Material for sequencing was peripheral blood. The J gene is TRBJ1-5, the V gene TRBV15, with D perhaps matching TRBD1 (5 bases). The CDR3 protein is CATSSREGNQPQHF. The CDR3 region has the DNA TGTGCCACCAGCAGCAGGGAAGGCAATCAGCCCCAGCATTTT.